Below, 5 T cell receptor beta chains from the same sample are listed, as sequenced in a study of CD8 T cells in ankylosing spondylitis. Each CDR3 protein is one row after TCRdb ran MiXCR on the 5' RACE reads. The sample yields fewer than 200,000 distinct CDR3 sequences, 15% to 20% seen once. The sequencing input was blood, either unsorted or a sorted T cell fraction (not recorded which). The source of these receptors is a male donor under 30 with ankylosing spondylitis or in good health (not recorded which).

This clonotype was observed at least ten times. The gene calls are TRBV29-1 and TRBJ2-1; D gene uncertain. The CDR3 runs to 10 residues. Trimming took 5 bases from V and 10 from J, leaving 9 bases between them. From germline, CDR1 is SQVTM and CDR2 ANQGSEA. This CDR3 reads CSVILTEQFF. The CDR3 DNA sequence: TGCAGCGTTATCCTCACAGAGCAGTTCTTC.

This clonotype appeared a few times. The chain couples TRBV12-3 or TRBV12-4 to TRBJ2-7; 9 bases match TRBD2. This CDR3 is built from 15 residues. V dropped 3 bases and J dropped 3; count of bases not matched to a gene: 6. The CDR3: CASSLGTSSLYEQYF. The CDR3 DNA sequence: TGTGCCAGCAGTTTGGGGACTAGCTCTCTCTACGAGCAGTACTTC.

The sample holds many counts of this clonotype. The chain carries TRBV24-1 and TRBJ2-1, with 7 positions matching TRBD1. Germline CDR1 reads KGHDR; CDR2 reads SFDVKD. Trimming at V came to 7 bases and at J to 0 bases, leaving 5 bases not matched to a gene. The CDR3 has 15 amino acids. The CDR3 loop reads CATSAGTASYNEQFF. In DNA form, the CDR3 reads TGTGCCACCAGCGCCGGGACAGCCTCCTACAATGAGCAGTTCTTC.

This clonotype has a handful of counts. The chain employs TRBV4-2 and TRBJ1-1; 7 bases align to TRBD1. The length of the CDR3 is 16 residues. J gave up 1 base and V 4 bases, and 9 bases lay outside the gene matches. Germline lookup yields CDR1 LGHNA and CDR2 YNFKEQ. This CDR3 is CASSPRVGGTNTEAFF. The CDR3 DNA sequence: TGTGCCAGCAGCCCACGAGTAGGGGGCACGAACACTGAAGCTTTCTTT.

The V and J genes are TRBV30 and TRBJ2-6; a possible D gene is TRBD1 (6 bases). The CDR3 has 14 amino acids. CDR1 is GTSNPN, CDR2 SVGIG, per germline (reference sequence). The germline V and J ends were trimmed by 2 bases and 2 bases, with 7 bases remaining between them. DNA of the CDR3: TGTGCCTGGAGTCAGGGGACTGGGGCCAACGTCCTGACTTTC. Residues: CAWSQGTGANVLTF.